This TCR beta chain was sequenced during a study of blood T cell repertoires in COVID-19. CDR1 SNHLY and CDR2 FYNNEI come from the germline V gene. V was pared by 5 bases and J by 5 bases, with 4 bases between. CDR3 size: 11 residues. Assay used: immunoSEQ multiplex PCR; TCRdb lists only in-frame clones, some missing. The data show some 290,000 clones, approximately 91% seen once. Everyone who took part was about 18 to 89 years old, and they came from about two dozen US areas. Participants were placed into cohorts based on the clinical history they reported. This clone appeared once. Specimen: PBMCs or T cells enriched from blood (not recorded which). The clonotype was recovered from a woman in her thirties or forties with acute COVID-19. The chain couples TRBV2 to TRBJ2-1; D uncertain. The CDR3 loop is CASSLNNEQFF. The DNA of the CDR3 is TGTGCCAGCAGTTTAAACAATGAGCAGTTCTTC. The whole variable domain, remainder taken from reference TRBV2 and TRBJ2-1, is EPEVTQTPSHQVTQMGQEVILRCVPISNHLYFYWYRQILGQKVEFLVSFYNNEISEKSEIFDDQFSVERPDGSNFTLKIRSTKLEDSAMYFCASSLNNEQFFGPGTRLTVL.